Described below is a single T cell receptor beta chain sequence and its context. These data belong to a study of T-cell reconstitution after alpha-beta-depleted transplantation in children. TCRbeta library construction was performed incorporating unique molecular identifiers. TCRdb processed the PCR reads anew with MiXCR; each CDR3 protein has one entry. This sample has roughly 350,000 distinct CDR3 sequences; 10% occur once, and the top ten carry 2% to 3%. The germline V gene encodes CDR1 SGHDT and CDR2 YYEEEE. The CDR3 covers 15 residues. The V end lost 5 bases, the J end lost 1 base, and 15 bases lay between the germline ends.

J is TRBJ1-1 and V is TRBV5-6; D might be TRBD1 (6 bases). This clonotype originated in a human donor who donated a stem cell graft to a child with acute lymphoblastic leukemia. The sequencing here drew on PBMCs from the stem cell graft donor, taken from the stem cell graft. The CDR3 sequence: CASRLSQGRNTEAFF. Written as DNA, the CDR3 is TGTGCCAGCAGGTTATCACAGGGAAGGAACACTGAAGCTTTCTTT. Variable domain in full (rest from reference TRBV5-6 and TRBJ1-1): DAGVTQSPTHLIKTRGQQVTLRCSPKSGHDTVSWYQQALGQGPQFIFQYYEEEERQRGNFPDRFSGHQFPNYSSELNVNALLLGDSALYLCASRLSQGRNTEAFFGQGTRLTVV.